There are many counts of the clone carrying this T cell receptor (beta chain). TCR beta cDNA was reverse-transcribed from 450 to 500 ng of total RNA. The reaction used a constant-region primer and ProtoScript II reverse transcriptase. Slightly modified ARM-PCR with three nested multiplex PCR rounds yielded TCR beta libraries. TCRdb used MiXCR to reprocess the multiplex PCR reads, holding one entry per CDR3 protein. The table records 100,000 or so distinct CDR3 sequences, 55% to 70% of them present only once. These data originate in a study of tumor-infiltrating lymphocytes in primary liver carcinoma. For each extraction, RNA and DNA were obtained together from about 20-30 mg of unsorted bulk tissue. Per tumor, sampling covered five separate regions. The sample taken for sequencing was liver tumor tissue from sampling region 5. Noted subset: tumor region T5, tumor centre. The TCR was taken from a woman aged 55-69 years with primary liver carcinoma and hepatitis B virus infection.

As DNA, the CDR3 is TGTGCCAGCAGTTTTTCCGGGGCTTTGTTGGGGCAAGAGACCCAGTACTTC. Its protein is CASSFSGALLGQETQYF. This chain joins TRBV12-3 or TRBV12-4 and TRBJ2-5, with D possibly being TRBD1 or TRBD2 (5 bases each). Deletions cut 3 bases from V and 2 bases from J, with 19 bases between. The CDR3 is 17 residues long.